This is a list of T cell receptor beta chains from one sample in a study of cytomegalovirus exposure and HLA in healthy donors. The data were produced by immunoSEQ multiplex PCR, yet TCRdb's version contains in-frame clones alone and is incomplete. Of 100,000 to 150,000 clones detected, 65% to 80% appear once; the ten largest clones hold around 5.5%. Sample: PBMCs. These receptors were collected from a man between 18 and 29 years old in good health and CMV-seropositive. The CDR3 runs from the conserved cysteine through the conserved F or W. D genes are given only for firm matches. Some rows have no size entry. The others give once, few or many, or a class for an expanded clone.

CDR3nt: TGTGCCAGCCGACTAGTGTTGGACGGGGAGCTGTTTTTT
CDR3aa: CASRLVLDGELFF
len: 13
abundance: NA
j_gene: TRBJ2-2
d_gene: NA
v_gene: TRBV7-3

CDR3nt: TGTGCCAGCAGCCTCGAGGGGGCAGTCACTGATGAGCAGTTCTTC
CDR3aa: CASSLEGAVTDEQFF
len: 15
abundance: NA
j_gene: TRBJ2-1
d_gene: TRBD1
v_gene: TRBV7-9

CDR3nt: TGTGCCAGCAGCTGGAGGAGCGGCGGCTACACCTTC
CDR3aa: CASSWRSGGYTF
len: 12
abundance: NA
j_gene: TRBJ1-2
d_gene: NA
v_gene: TRBV5-6

CDR3nt: TGCGCCAGCAGCCAAGTGGACAGCCCAGGAGGCTACACCTTC
CDR3aa: CASSQVDSPGGYTF
len: 14
abundance: NA
j_gene: TRBJ1-2
d_gene: NA
v_gene: TRBV4-1

CDR3nt: TGTGCTAGCAGCTTAGGTGGGGGGGACCAAGAGACCCAGTACTTC
CDR3aa: CASSLGGGDQETQYF
len: 15
abundance: NA
j_gene: TRBJ2-5
d_gene: TRBD2
v_gene: TRBV7-7

CDR3nt: TGTGCCAGCAGCTTAGGGGAGGTCGGGACAGGGGGTCAGCCCCAGCATTTT
CDR3aa: CASSLGEVGTGGQPQHF
len: 17
abundance: NA
j_gene: TRBJ1-5
d_gene: TRBD1
v_gene: TRBV7-2

CDR3nt: TGTGCCAGCACTCAGGAGGGAGCGGGAGCGTACGAGCAGTACTTC
CDR3aa: CASTQEGAGAYEQYF
len: 15
abundance: NA
j_gene: TRBJ2-7
d_gene: TRBD2
v_gene: TRBV11-2

CDR3nt: TGTGCCAGCTCACCAATCAGGGAACTTAACTATGGCTACACCTTC
CDR3aa: CASSPIRELNYGYTF
len: 15
abundance: once
j_gene: TRBJ1-2
d_gene: NA
v_gene: TRBV18

CDR3nt: TGTGCCAGTAGTACTACCGCCATCGGGTGGAGAACTGAAGCTTTCTTT
CDR3aa: CASSTTAIGWRTEAFF
len: 16
abundance: NA
j_gene: TRBJ1-1
d_gene: NA
v_gene: TRBV19

CDR3nt: TGCGCCAGCAGCTTGATAGACAGACGCAACACTGAAGCTTTCTTT
CDR3aa: CASSLIDRRNTEAFF
len: 15
abundance: NA
j_gene: TRBJ1-1
d_gene: NA
v_gene: TRBV5-1

CDR3nt: TGTGCCAGCAGCTTCCGGAGTAGTACGAGCTCCTACAATGAGCAGTTCTTC
CDR3aa: CASSFRSSTSSYNEQFF
len: 17
abundance: NA
j_gene: TRBJ2-1
d_gene: NA
v_gene: TRBV5-6

CDR3nt: TGTGCCAGCAGCTCGCCCGTTATAACAGGGAACACTGAAGCTTTCTTT
CDR3aa: CASSSPVITGNTEAFF
len: 16
abundance: NA
j_gene: TRBJ1-1
d_gene: NA
v_gene: TRBV7-9

CDR3nt: TGTGCCAGCAGCCAAGGACAGGGGGCCTCTGGGGCCAACGTCCTGACTTTC
CDR3aa: CASSQGQGASGANVLTF
len: 17
abundance: NA
j_gene: TRBJ2-6
d_gene: TRBD1
v_gene: TRBV11-2

CDR3nt: TGTGCCAGCAGCTTAGGGGGGGGGAGGGAAACAGATACGCAGTATTTT
CDR3aa: CASSLGGGRETDTQYF
len: 16
abundance: few
j_gene: TRBJ2-3
d_gene: TRBD2
v_gene: TRBV13

CDR3nt: TGTGCCAGCAACACAATAACCGGGGAGCTGTTTTTT
CDR3aa: CASNTITGELFF
len: 12
abundance: NA
j_gene: TRBJ2-2
d_gene: NA
v_gene: TRBV13

CDR3nt: TGTGCCAGCAGTTACTCCTCAGGGGGCCCCTCCTACGAGCAGTACTTC
CDR3aa: CASSYSSGGPSYEQYF
len: 16
abundance: NA
j_gene: TRBJ2-7
d_gene: TRBD1
v_gene: TRBV6-5

CDR3nt: TGTGCCAGCAGCTCAGGACAGGGATTAATCTATGGCTACACCTTC
CDR3aa: CASSSGQGLIYGYTF
len: 15
abundance: NA
j_gene: TRBJ1-2
d_gene: TRBD1
v_gene: TRBV13

CDR3nt: TGCGCCAGCAGCCCGGACCTAGGGGCTGTATACAATGAGCAGTTCTTC
CDR3aa: CASSPDLGAVYNEQFF
len: 16
abundance: NA
j_gene: TRBJ2-1
d_gene: NA
v_gene: TRBV5-1

CDR3nt: TGTGCCAGCAGTTTTATGAATCAGCCCCAGCATTTT
CDR3aa: CASSFMNQPQHF
len: 12
abundance: NA
j_gene: TRBJ1-5
d_gene: NA
v_gene: TRBV27

CDR3nt: TGTGCCAGCAGTTCCGGATCTCTAGAGGGTCTACCCGGGGAGCTGTTTTTT
CDR3aa: CASSSGSLEGLPGELFF
len: 17
abundance: NA
j_gene: TRBJ2-2
d_gene: NA
v_gene: TRBV6-4

CDR3nt: TGTGCCAGCAGTTATTCCGGGACGGGAGGATTAGGCTACACCTTC
CDR3aa: CASSYSGTGGLGYTF
len: 15
abundance: NA
j_gene: TRBJ1-2
d_gene: NA
v_gene: TRBV6-6

CDR3nt: TGTGCCAGCAGCGAGGGTAATGGCTACACCTTC
CDR3aa: CASSEGNGYTF
len: 11
abundance: few
j_gene: TRBJ1-2
d_gene: NA
v_gene: TRBV25-1

CDR3nt: TGTGCCAGTAGTGACAGGGGCGAGCAGCCCCAGCATTTT
CDR3aa: CASSDRGEQPQHF
len: 13
abundance: NA
j_gene: TRBJ1-5
d_gene: TRBD1
v_gene: TRBV19

CDR3nt: TGTGCCAGCAGCACACAGTTAACAGGGGAAGCTTTCTTT
CDR3aa: CASSTQLTGEAFF
len: 13
abundance: NA
j_gene: TRBJ1-1
d_gene: NA
v_gene: TRBV6-5

CDR3nt: TGTGCCAGTAGTATTCGGGACTATAGCAATCAGCCCCAGCATTTT
CDR3aa: CASSIRDYSNQPQHF
len: 15
abundance: NA
j_gene: TRBJ1-5
d_gene: NA
v_gene: TRBV19

CDR3nt: TGTGCCAGCAGCTTACGTCTATCTAGCAATCAGCCCCAGCATTTT
CDR3aa: CASSLRLSSNQPQHF
len: 15
abundance: NA
j_gene: TRBJ1-5
d_gene: NA
v_gene: TRBV7-2

CDR3nt: TGTGCCAGCAGTACTAGCGGGGACTACAATGAGCAGTTCTTC
CDR3aa: CASSTSGDYNEQFF
len: 14
abundance: NA
j_gene: TRBJ2-1
d_gene: TRBD2
v_gene: TRBV27

CDR3nt: TGCAGTGCCATGAGACAGAACGAGCAGTACTTC
CDR3aa: CSAMRQNEQYF
len: 11
abundance: NA
j_gene: TRBJ2-7
d_gene: NA
v_gene: TRBV20-1

CDR3nt: TGTGCCAGCAGTGACGGTAGGACAGGGAACGGCTACACCTTC
CDR3aa: CASSDGRTGNGYTF
len: 14
abundance: NA
j_gene: TRBJ1-2
d_gene: TRBD1
v_gene: TRBV6-4

CDR3nt: TGTGCCAGCAGGGCAGGGTACACTGAAGCTTTCTTT
CDR3aa: CASRAGYTEAFF
len: 12
abundance: few
j_gene: TRBJ1-1
d_gene: NA
v_gene: TRBV6-1

CDR3nt: TGTGCCAGCAGTTCGCTGGACAGGGTGGTTCAGCCCCAGCATTTT
CDR3aa: CASSSLDRVVQPQHF
len: 15
abundance: NA
j_gene: TRBJ1-5
d_gene: TRBD1
v_gene: TRBV28

CDR3nt: TGTGCCAGCAACCGGGGAGGAGTTCTCGGCTACACCTTC
CDR3aa: CASNRGGVLGYTF
len: 13
abundance: few
j_gene: TRBJ1-2
d_gene: NA
v_gene: TRBV28

CDR3nt: TGTGCCAGCAGCATAGCGGGGGGCAATGAGCAGTTCTTC
CDR3aa: CASSIAGGNEQFF
len: 13
abundance: NA
j_gene: TRBJ2-1
d_gene: TRBD2
v_gene: TRBV5-4

CDR3nt: TGTGCCATCAGTGGAGGGGGCGGGTCCTATAATTCACCCCTCCACTTT
CDR3aa: CAISGGGGSYNSPLHF
len: 16
abundance: NA
j_gene: TRBJ1-6
d_gene: TRBD1
v_gene: TRBV10-3

CDR3nt: TGTGCCAGCAGCTTAGAGGACTTCAGCTACGAGCAGTACTTC
CDR3aa: CASSLEDFSYEQYF
len: 14
abundance: NA
j_gene: TRBJ2-7
d_gene: NA
v_gene: TRBV7-8

CDR3nt: TGTGCCAGCAGCTCCGAATTTCGGGGGTCCTACAATGAGCAGTTCTTC
CDR3aa: CASSSEFRGSYNEQFF
len: 16
abundance: NA
j_gene: TRBJ2-1
d_gene: NA
v_gene: TRBV7-8

CDR3nt: TGTGCCAGCAGTTACTCGGGCGGGGTATCCTACAATGAGCAGTTCTTC
CDR3aa: CASSYSGGVSYNEQFF
len: 16
abundance: NA
j_gene: TRBJ2-1
d_gene: NA
v_gene: TRBV6-5

CDR3nt: TGTGCCATCAGTGAGTCGGGACACTCTATGAACACTGAAGCTTTCTTT
CDR3aa: CAISESGHSMNTEAFF
len: 16
abundance: NA
j_gene: TRBJ1-1
d_gene: NA
v_gene: TRBV6-1

CDR3nt: TGCGCCAGCAGCTTGGAAGGGGATGGTACTGAAGCTTTCTTT
CDR3aa: CASSLEGDGTEAFF
len: 14
abundance: NA
j_gene: TRBJ1-1
d_gene: NA
v_gene: TRBV5-1

CDR3nt: TGCGCCAGCAGCCCACCTAGGGGTGATACGCAGTATTTT
CDR3aa: CASSPPRGDTQYF
len: 13
abundance: NA
j_gene: TRBJ2-3
d_gene: NA
v_gene: TRBV5-1

CDR3nt: TGTGCCAGTAGTCTCCCCGGACAGGGAGGTGAAAAACTGTTTTTT
CDR3aa: CASSLPGQGGEKLFF
len: 15
abundance: NA
j_gene: TRBJ1-4
d_gene: TRBD1
v_gene: TRBV19

CDR3nt: TGTGCCAGCAGTTCCCGGGACAGGGCAATCAACGAGCAGTACTTC
CDR3aa: CASSSRDRAINEQYF
len: 15
abundance: NA
j_gene: TRBJ2-7
d_gene: TRBD1
v_gene: TRBV5-4

CDR3nt: TGTGCCAGCAGCGTAGCCGGCGGACAGGGGGGTGAAAACACCATATATTTT
CDR3aa: CASSVAGGQGGENTIYF
len: 17
abundance: NA
j_gene: TRBJ1-3
d_gene: TRBD1
v_gene: TRBV9

CDR3nt: TGTGCCAGCAGCAGGAATCATCAGGGGAAGGGGAACTATGGCTACACCTTC
CDR3aa: CASSRNHQGKGNYGYTF
len: 17
abundance: few
j_gene: TRBJ1-2
d_gene: NA
v_gene: TRBV21-1

CDR3nt: TGTGCCAGCAGCCAACAAGGGCCCCGACAGGGTGGAAACACCATATATTTT
CDR3aa: CASSQQGPRQGGNTIYF
len: 17
abundance: once
j_gene: TRBJ1-3
d_gene: TRBD1
v_gene: TRBV14

CDR3nt: TGTGCCATCAGTGGAGGACAGGAAAAGGCTGGAAACACCATATATTTT
CDR3aa: CAISGGQEKAGNTIYF
len: 16
abundance: NA
j_gene: TRBJ1-3
d_gene: TRBD1
v_gene: TRBV10-3

CDR3nt: TGTGCCAGTAGTATCCAGATACCAGGACAGGGGCTCACCTACGAGCAGTACTTC
CDR3aa: CASSIQIPGQGLTYEQYF
len: 18
abundance: few
j_gene: TRBJ2-7
d_gene: TRBD1
v_gene: TRBV19

CDR3nt: TGTGCCAGCAGCTATAGAGGCTACACCTTC
CDR3aa: CASSYRGYTF
len: 10
abundance: NA
j_gene: TRBJ1-2
d_gene: NA
v_gene: TRBV5-8

CDR3nt: TGCGCCAGCAGCCCCACCCGGTCCTACGAGCAGTACTTC
CDR3aa: CASSPTRSYEQYF
len: 13
abundance: NA
j_gene: TRBJ2-7
d_gene: NA
v_gene: TRBV5-1

CDR3nt: TGTGCCAGCAGCTTCGGCGGGGGGTCCCATTCAGAAGATACGCAGTATTTT
CDR3aa: CASSFGGGSHSEDTQYF
len: 17
abundance: few
j_gene: TRBJ2-3
d_gene: TRBD2
v_gene: TRBV7-9

CDR3nt: TGTGCCAGCGGCAGGGACAGGAGATCCTACGAGCAGTACTTC
CDR3aa: CASGRDRRSYEQYF
len: 14
abundance: NA
j_gene: TRBJ2-7
d_gene: TRBD1
v_gene: TRBV7-9

CDR3nt: TGCGCCAGCAGCCAAGACTACTTGCAGACAGGGAACTATGGCTACACCTTC
CDR3aa: CASSQDYLQTGNYGYTF
len: 17
abundance: NA
j_gene: TRBJ1-2
d_gene: TRBD1
v_gene: TRBV4-1

CDR3nt: TGTGCCTGGAGTGTAGTCAGGGGCGAAAAACTGTTTTTT
CDR3aa: CAWSVVRGEKLFF
len: 13
abundance: NA
j_gene: TRBJ1-4
d_gene: NA
v_gene: TRBV30

CDR3nt: TGTGCCTGGAAAGGGCGGGGTCCCACCTACGAGCAGTACTTC
CDR3aa: CAWKGRGPTYEQYF
len: 14
abundance: NA
j_gene: TRBJ2-7
d_gene: NA
v_gene: TRBV30